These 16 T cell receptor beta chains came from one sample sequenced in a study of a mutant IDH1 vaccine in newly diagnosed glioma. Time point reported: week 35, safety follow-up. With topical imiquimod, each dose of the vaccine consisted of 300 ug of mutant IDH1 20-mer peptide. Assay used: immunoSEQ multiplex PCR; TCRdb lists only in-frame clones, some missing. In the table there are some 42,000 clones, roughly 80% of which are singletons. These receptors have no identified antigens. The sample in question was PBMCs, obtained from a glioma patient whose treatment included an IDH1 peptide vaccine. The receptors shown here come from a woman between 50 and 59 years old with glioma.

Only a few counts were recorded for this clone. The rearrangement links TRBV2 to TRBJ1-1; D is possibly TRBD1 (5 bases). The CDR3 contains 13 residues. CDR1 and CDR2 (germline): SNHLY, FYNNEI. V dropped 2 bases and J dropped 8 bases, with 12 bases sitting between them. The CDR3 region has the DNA TGTGCCAGCAGTGAACCGGGTTGGACAGAAGCTTTCTTT. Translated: CASSEPGWTEAFF. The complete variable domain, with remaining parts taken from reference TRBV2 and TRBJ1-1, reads EPEVTQTPSHQVTQMGQEVILRCVPISNHLYFYWYRQILGQKVEFLVSFYNNEISEKSEIFDDQFSVERPDGSNFTLKIRSTKLEDSAMYFCASSEPGWTEAFFGQGTRLTVV.

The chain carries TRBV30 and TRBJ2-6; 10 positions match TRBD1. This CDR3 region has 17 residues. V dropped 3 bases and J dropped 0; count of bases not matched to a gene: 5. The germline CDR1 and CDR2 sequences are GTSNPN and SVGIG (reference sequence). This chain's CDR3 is CAWSLRTGGSGANVLTF. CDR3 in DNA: TGTGCCTGGAGCCTTCGGACAGGGGGCTCTGGGGCCAACGTCCTGACTTTC.

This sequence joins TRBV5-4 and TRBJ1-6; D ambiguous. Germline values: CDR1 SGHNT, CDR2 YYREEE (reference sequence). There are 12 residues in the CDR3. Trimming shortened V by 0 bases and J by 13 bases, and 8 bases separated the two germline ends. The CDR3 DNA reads TGTGCCAGCAGCTTGGAGGTAGGGCCCCTCCACTTT. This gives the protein CASSLEVGPLHF.

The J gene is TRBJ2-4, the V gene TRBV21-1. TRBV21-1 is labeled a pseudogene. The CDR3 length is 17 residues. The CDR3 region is CASSKVFNRVSENIQYF. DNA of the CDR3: TGTGCCAGCAGCAAAGTTTTTAATAGGGTGTCGGAAAACATTCAGTACTTC.

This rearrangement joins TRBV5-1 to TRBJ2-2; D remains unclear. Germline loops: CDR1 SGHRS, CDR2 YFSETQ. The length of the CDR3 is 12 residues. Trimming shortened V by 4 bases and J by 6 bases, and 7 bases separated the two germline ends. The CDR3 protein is CASSLSAGELFF. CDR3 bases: TGCGCCAGCAGCCTGTCCGCCGGGGAGCTGTTTTTT.

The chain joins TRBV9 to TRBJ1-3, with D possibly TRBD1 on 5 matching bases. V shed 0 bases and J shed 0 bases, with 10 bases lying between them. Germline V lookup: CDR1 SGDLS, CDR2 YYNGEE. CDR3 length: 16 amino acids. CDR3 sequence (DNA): TGTGCCAGCAGCGTAGAGGCGGGGGGCTCTGGAAACACCATATATTTT. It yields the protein CASSVEAGGSGNTIYF.

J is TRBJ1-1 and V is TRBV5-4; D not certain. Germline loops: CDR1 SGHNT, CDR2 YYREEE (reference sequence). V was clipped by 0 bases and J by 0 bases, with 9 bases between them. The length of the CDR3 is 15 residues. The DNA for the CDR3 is TGTGCCAGCAGCTTGGTAGGGAAAATGAACACTGAAGCTTTCTTT. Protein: CASSLVGKMNTEAFF.

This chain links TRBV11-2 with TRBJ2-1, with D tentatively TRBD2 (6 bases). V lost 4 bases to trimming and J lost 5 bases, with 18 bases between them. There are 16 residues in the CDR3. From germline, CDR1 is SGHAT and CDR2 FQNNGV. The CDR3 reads CASSSSSVRSHNEQFF. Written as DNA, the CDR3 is TGTGCCAGCAGCTCGTCTAGCGTTAGGTCCCACAATGAGCAGTTCTTC.

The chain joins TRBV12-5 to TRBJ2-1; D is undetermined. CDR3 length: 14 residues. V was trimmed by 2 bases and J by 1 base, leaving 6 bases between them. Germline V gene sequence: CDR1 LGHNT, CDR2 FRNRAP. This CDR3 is CASGLLPSYNEQFF. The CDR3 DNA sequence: TGTGCTAGTGGTTTGCTCCCATCCTACAATGAGCAGTTCTTC.

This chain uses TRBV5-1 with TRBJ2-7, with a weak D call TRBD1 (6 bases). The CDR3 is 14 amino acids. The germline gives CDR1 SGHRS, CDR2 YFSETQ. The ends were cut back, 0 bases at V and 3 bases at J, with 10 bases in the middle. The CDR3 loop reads CASSLDGTIYEQYF. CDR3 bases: TGCGCCAGCAGCTTGGACGGGACAATCTACGAGCAGTACTTC.

In DNA, the CDR3 is TGCGCCAGCAGCATCACTAGCGTGGAGACCCAGTACTTC. This sequence encodes CASSITSVETQYF. The chain is built from TRBV5-1 and TRBJ2-5; 7 positions agree with TRBD2. Per germline, CDR1 SGHRS and CDR2 YFSETQ. This CDR3 comprises 13 residues. V lost 4 bases to trimming and J lost 5 bases; unmatched junction nucleotides: 5.

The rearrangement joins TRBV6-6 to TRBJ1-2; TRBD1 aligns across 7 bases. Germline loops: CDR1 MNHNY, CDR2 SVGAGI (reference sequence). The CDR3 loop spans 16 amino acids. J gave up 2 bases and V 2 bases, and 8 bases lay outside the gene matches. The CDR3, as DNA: TGTGCCAGCAGTTACAGTCGACAGGGCCAAAACTATGGCTACACCTTC. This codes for CASSYSRQGQNYGYTF.

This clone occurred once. DNA for the CDR3: TGTGCCAGCAGCTCCCGACCGGGGGGAACAACGGGCTACACCTTC. This codes for CASSSRPGGTTGYTF. The chain is built from TRBV6-6 and TRBJ1-2, with D possibly matching TRBD1 (5 bases). In germline, CDR1 is MNHNY, CDR2 SVGAGI (reference sequence). This CDR3 spans 15 amino acids. With 6 bases removed from V and 8 bases from J, the gap between germline ends came to 22 bases.

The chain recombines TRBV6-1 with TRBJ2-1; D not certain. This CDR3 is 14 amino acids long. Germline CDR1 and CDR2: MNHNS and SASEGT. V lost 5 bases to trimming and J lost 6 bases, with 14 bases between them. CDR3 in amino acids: CASSTGLWLNEQFF. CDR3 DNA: TGTGCCAGCAGTACCGGTCTTTGGCTCAATGAGCAGTTCTTC.

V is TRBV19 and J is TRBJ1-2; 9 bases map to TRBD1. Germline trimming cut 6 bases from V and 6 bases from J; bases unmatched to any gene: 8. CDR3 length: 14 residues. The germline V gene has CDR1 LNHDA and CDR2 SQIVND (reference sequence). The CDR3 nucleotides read TGTGCCAGTAGATGGACAGGGGAGGGTCATGGCTACACCTTC. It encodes CASRWTGEGHGYTF.

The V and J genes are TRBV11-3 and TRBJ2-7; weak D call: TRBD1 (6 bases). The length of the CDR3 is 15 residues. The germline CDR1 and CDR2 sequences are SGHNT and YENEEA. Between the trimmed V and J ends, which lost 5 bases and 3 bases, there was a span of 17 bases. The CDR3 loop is CASSRGQSGSYEQYF. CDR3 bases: TGTGCCAGCAGCCGAGGACAGTCGGGAAGCTACGAGCAGTACTTC.